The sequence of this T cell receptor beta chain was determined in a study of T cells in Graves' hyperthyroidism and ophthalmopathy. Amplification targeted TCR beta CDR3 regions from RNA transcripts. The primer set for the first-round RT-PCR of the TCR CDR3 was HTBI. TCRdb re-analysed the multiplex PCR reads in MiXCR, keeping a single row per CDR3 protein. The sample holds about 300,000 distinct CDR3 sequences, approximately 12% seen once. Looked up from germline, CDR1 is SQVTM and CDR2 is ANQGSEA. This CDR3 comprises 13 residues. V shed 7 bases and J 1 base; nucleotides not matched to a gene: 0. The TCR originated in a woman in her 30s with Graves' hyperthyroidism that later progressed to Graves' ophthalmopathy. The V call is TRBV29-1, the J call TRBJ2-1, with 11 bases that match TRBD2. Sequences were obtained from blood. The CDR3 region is CSGLAGSYNEQFF. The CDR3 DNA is TGCAGCGGACTAGCGGGATCCTACAATGAGCAGTTCTTC.